A single sample gave rise to the 14 T cell receptor beta chains below, sequenced in a study of control samples from healthy donors and cancer patients. TCRdb's copy holds only in-frame clones and misses some; the assay was immunoSEQ multiplex PCR. The sample has fewer than 200,000 clones, just over 90% seen once; the top ten hold roughly 4.3%. The sequenced sample consisted of blood. These receptors were taken from a woman aged 55-70 years in good health.

The DNA for the CDR3 is TGTGCCAGCAGTTACAGGACTGACCTTAACTATGGCTACACCTTC. Translation gives CASSYRTDLNYGYTF. This chain connects TRBV6-5 to TRBJ1-2; D remains ambiguous. The CDR3 is 15 residues long. From germline, CDR1 is MNHEY and CDR2 SVGAGI. V lost 2 bases, J lost 1 base, and 11 bases lay in between.

J is TRBJ1-2 and V is TRBV5-1; 7 bases align to TRBD1. Germline V gene sequence: CDR1 SGHRS, CDR2 YFSETQ. The CDR3 has 12 amino acids. V was pared by 5 bases and J by 4 bases, with 2 bases of the junction left unmatched. DNA for the CDR3: TGCGCCAGCAGGAGGGACAGCTATGGCTACACCTTC. As protein: CASRRDSYGYTF.

The CDR3 DNA reads as TGCGCCAGCAAGACCCCTGTCCTGGGCCCTAGCAATCAGCCCCAGCATTTT. Translating it yields CASKTPVLGPSNQPQHF. The rearrangement links TRBV10-2 to TRBJ1-5; D not certain. Germline CDR1 WSHSY, CDR2 SAAADI. CDR3 length equals 17 residues. V was cut by 7 bases and J by 0 bases, with 19 bases left in between.

The sample holds one count of this clone. V gene TRBV2 combines with J gene TRBJ1-1; a weak D match, TRBD1 (5 bases). V lost 7 bases, J lost 2 bases, and 20 bases lay in between. Per germline, CDR1 SNHLY and CDR2 FYNNEI. This CDR3 has 16 residues. CDR3 amino acids: CASTIRVRQTNTEAFF. The CDR3 region has the DNA TGTGCCAGCACGATCCGTGTTCGACAGACCAACACTGAAGCTTTCTTT. The whole variable domain, filled in from reference TRBV2 and TRBJ1-1, reads EPEVTQTPSHQVTQMGQEVILRCVPISNHLYFYWYRQILGQKVEFLVSFYNNEISEKSEIFDDQFSVERPDGSNFTLKIRSTKLEDSAMYFCASTIRVRQTNTEAFFGQGTRLTVV.

The J gene is TRBJ2-1, the V gene TRBV19, with 11 positions matching TRBD2. V lost 2 bases and J lost 4; bases outside the gene matches: 4. The CDR3 length is 16 residues. The germline V gene has CDR1 LNHDA and CDR2 SQIVND (reference sequence). CDR3 residues: CASSILTSGAYNEQFF. DNA for the CDR3: TGTGCCAGTAGTATATTGACTAGCGGGGCGTACAATGAGCAGTTCTTC. The full variable domain, with the rest looked up from reference TRBV19 and TRBJ2-1, is DGGITQSPKYLFRKEGQNVTLSCEQNLNHDAMYWYRQDPGQGLRLIYYSQIVNDFQKGDIAEGYSVSREKKESFPLTVTSAQKNPTAFYLCASSILTSGAYNEQFFGPGTRLTVL.

The V gene is TRBV28, the J gene TRBJ1-2; TRBD1 aligns across 9 bases. CDR1 is MDHEN, CDR2 SYDVKM, per germline. With 5 bases clipped from V and 4 bases from J, the junction kept 2 bases outside the gene matches. The CDR3 is made up of 13 amino acids. CDR3 DNA: TGTGCCAGCAGTGGGGGACAGGGCTATGGCTACACCTTC. Amino acids: CASSGGQGYGYTF.

The chain is built from TRBV18 and TRBJ1-2; D call uncertain. Germline V lookup: CDR1 KGHSH, CDR2 LQKENI. The CDR3 runs 16 residues. V dropped 2 bases and J dropped 0 bases, with 13 bases sitting between them. For the CDR3, the DNA is TGTGCCAGCTCACCAGGGTCGGGCCTCTCTAACTATGGCTACACCTTC. Translated, it gives CASSPGSGLSNYGYTF. Full variable domain (rest looked up from reference TRBV18 and TRBJ1-2): NAGVMQNPRHLVRRRGQEARLRCSPMKGHSHVYWYRQLPEEGLKFMVYLQKENIIDESGMPKERFSAEFPKEGPSILRIQQVVRGDSAAYFCASSPGSGLSNYGYTFGSGTRLTVV.

V usage is TRBV9 and J usage is TRBJ2-7; 7 nucleotides match TRBD1. The germline V gene has CDR1 SGDLS and CDR2 YYNGEE. The V gene end was trimmed by 4 bases and the J gene end by 4 bases; junction bases not matched to a gene: 5. CDR3 length equals 13 residues. CDR3 protein: CASSSTGIYEQYF. The CDR3 coding sequence is TGTGCCAGCAGCTCGACAGGGATTTACGAGCAGTACTTC.

V and J are TRBV11-2 and TRBJ2-7, with D perhaps given as TRBD1 or TRBD2 (5 bases each). Trimming removed 5 bases at V and 0 bases at J, with 14 bases between. Germline CDR1 is SGHAT and CDR2 is FQNNGV. The length of the CDR3 is 15 residues. The CDR3 sequence is CASSRGRQFSYEQYF. DNA of the CDR3: TGTGCCAGCAGCCGGGGCCGACAGTTCTCCTACGAGCAGTACTTC.

The chain is built from TRBV7-9 and TRBJ2-4; 11 nucleotides agree with TRBD2. Germline values: CDR1 SEHNR, CDR2 FQNEAQ (reference sequence). The CDR3 length is 14 residues. Unmatched junction bases numbered 12, after V lost 5 bases and J lost 15 bases. CDR3 sequence: CASSPLAGAIRVYF. CDR3 nucleotides: TGTGCCAGCAGCCCACTAGCGGGGGCCATTCGGGTGTACTTC.

The chain joins TRBV19 to TRBJ1-5; 9 bases fit TRBD1. Germline-derived CDR1 and CDR2 are LNHDA and SQIVND (reference sequence). The V segment lost 5 bases and the J segment 2 bases; nucleotides outside the gene matches: 7. The CDR3 spans 16 residues. The chain's CDR3 is CASSPQDRGGNQPQHF. DNA of the CDR3: TGTGCCAGTAGTCCTCAGGACAGGGGAGGCAATCAGCCCCAGCATTTT.

V usage is TRBV7-2 and J usage is TRBJ1-2, with no clear D. Trimming took off 4 bases at V and 6 bases at J, with 12 bases between the two ends. Germline CDR1 is SGHTA and CDR2 is FQGNSA. This CDR3 spans 13 amino acids. This CDR3 reads CASSSVPVDGYTF. The DNA for the CDR3 is TGTGCCAGCAGCTCCGTGCCTGTGGATGGCTACACCTTC. Supplemented by reference TRBV7-2 and TRBJ1-2, the full variable domain reads GAGVSQSPSNKVTEKGKDVELRCDPISGHTALYWYRQSLGQGLEFLIYFQGNSAPDKSGLPSDRFSAERTGGSVSTLTIQRTQQEDSAVYLCASSSVPVDGYTFGSGTRLTVV.

This chain links TRBV5-1 with TRBJ1-4; D is perhaps TRBD1 (6 bases). The CDR3 is made up of 15 amino acids. The germline gives CDR1 SGHRS, CDR2 YFSETQ. V lost 0 bases and J 6 bases, leaving 12 bases between the germline ends. The CDR3 loop reads CASSLAGAPYEKLFF. The CDR3 DNA follows: TGCGCCAGCAGCTTGGCAGGGGCCCCCTATGAAAAACTGTTTTTT.

This sequence joins TRBV7-9 and TRBJ2-5; no firm D call. V shed 8 bases and J shed 0 bases, with 7 bases lying between them. CDR1 is SEHNR and CDR2 is FQNEAQ in the germline V gene (reference sequence). There are 12 residues in the CDR3. CDR3 nucleotides: TGTGCCAGCGGAGCGAACCAAGAGACCCAGTACTTC. Residues: CASGANQETQYF.